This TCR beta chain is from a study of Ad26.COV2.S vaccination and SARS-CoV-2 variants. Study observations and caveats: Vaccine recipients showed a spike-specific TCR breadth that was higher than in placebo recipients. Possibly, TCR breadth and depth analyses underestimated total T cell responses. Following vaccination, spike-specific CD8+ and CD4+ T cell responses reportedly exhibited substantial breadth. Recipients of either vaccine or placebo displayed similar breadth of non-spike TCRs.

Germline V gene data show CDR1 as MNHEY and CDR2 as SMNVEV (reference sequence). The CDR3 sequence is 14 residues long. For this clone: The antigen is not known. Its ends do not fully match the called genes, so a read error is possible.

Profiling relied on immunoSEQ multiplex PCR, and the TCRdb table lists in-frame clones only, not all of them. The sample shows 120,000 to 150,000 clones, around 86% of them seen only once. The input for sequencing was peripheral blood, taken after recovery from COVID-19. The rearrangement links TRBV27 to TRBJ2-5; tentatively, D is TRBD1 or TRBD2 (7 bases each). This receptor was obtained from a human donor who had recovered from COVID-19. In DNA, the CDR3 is TGTGGCGCAGGGGGGGGTAGGGACCAAGGGACCCAGTACTTC. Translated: CGAGGGRDQGTQYF.